These 21 T cell receptor beta chains came from one sample sequenced in a study of tumor-infiltrating lymphocytes in primary liver carcinoma. For each extraction, RNA and DNA were obtained together from about 20-30 mg of unsorted bulk tissue. TCR beta cDNA was reverse-transcribed from about 500 ng of total RNA. The reaction used a constant-region primer and ProtoScript II reverse transcriptase. Three nested multiplex PCR rounds, a slightly modified ARM-PCR, produced the libraries for TCR beta. PCR rounds one and two used TRBV1-TRBV30 forward primers with a C-beta reverse primer for around 9 cycles each. A single record per CDR3 protein comes from TCRdb applying MiXCR to the multiplex PCR reads. This repertoire shows about 120,000 distinct CDR3 sequences, around 70% found once; its top ten account for 8.1%. Sequenced sample: tumor-adjacent normal liver tissue. Receptors originate from a woman aged 55-69 years with primary liver carcinoma and hepatitis B virus infection.

This clonotype was detected once. Being one base from a much bigger clone, this may be a read error. This chain joins TRBV11-2 and TRBJ2-5; the D gene is possibly TRBD2 (6 bases). Trimming pared 2 bases from V and 5 bases from J, leaving 21 bases between. From germline, CDR1 is SGHAT and CDR2 FQNNGV. The CDR3 length is 17 residues. CDR3 amino acids: CASSLRLVGDSSETQYF. CDR3 DNA: TGTGCCAGCAGCTTAAGACTAGTGGGTGACTCGAGCGAGACCCAGTACTTC.

For this clonotype: Mismatch with germline at one junction end may stem from a read error. The V and J genes are TRBV7-8 and TRBJ2-7, with 7 nucleotides matching TRBD2. This CDR3 comprises 14 residues. CDR1 SGHVS and CDR2 FQNEAQ come from the germline V gene. The CDR3 DNA reads TGTACCAGCAACCTGTGGGGGGGGGACGGCGAGCAGTACTTC. Its protein product is CTSNLWGGDGEQYF.

This clonotype has only a few counts. This chain uses TRBV20-1 with TRBJ2-3, with D perhaps TRBD2 (6 bases). V was clipped by 3 bases and J by 2 bases, with 18 bases between them. The CDR3 extends over 16 amino acids. Germline V lookup: CDR1 DFQATT, CDR2 SNEGSKA (reference sequence). The CDR3 coding sequence is TGCAGTGCTAGGGGGGGAGCGAGCGGAAACACAGATACGCAGTATTTT. Encoded protein: CSARGGASGNTDTQYF.

V usage is TRBV29-1 and J usage is TRBJ2-1; tentatively, D is TRBD2 (6 bases). V lost 1 base and J lost 2, with 18 bases in between. The CDR3 has 17 amino acids. CDR1 SQVTM and CDR2 ANQGSEA come from the germline V gene. The CDR3 bases are TGCAGCGTTGAAGGGGTGGGCGGGGAGAACCCCTACAATGAGCAGTTCTTC. The encoded protein is CSVEGVGGENPYNEQFF.

Details on this clonotype: A much larger clone sits a single nucleotide away, making a read error possible. The rearrangement uses TRBV12-3 or TRBV12-4 and TRBJ2-2; TRBD2 aligns across 7 bases. The V and J ends lost 5 bases and 3 bases, in that order; junction bases with no gene match: 3. The CDR3 has 14 amino acids. The CDR3 loop is CASSRTRDTGELFF. In DNA form, the CDR3 reads TGTGCCAGCAGTCGGACTAGAGACACCGGGGAGCTGTTTTTT.

Regarding this clonotype: One end of the junction fails to match germline, which may point to a read error. The CDR3 region is CASSEYQGGTEVFF. The CDR3 nucleotides are TGTGCCAGCAGTGAATACCAGGGAGGCACTGAAGTTTTCTTT. This chain uses TRBV6-1 with TRBJ1-1, with a weak D call TRBD1 (5 bases). CDR1 is MNHNS, CDR2 SASEGT, per germline. This CDR3 is built from 14 residues.

Of note for this clonotype: Mismatch with germline at one junction end may stem from a read error. The J gene is TRBJ1-5, the V gene TRBV4-1; no clear D gene. This CDR3 region has 14 residues. The V gene's germline CDR1 is MGHRA and CDR2 YSYEKL. The CDR3 nucleotides read TGCGCCAGCAACCAAGTCTTGATGGACCAGCCCCAGCATTTT. It translates to CASNQVLMDQPQHF.

A note on this clonotype: A read error is possible here, since a much larger clone lies one base away. The V call is TRBV14, the J call TRBJ2-5, with 9 bases that match TRBD1. The CDR3 has 15 residues. The germline gives CDR1 SGHDN, CDR2 FVKESK. The DNA of the CDR3 is TGTGCCAGCAGCAACCGGGACAGGGCACAAGGGACCCAGTACTTC. Translation gives CASSNRDRAQGTQYF.

Details on this clonotype: Lacking the conserved final phenylalanine or tryptophan, this CDR3 likely reflects a read error. The rearrangement links TRBV5-4 to TRBJ1-1; D uncertain. The germline V gene has CDR1 SGHNT and CDR2 YYREEE (reference sequence). Trimming removed 8 bases from V and 4 bases from J, with 12 bases in between. The CDR3 covers 12 residues. The CDR3, as DNA: TGTGCCAGGACCGATCGGTTCACTGAAGCTTTCTTA. It yields the protein CARTDRFTEAFL.

As concerns this clonotype: A much larger clone lies one base from this, so it may be a read error. V gene TRBV14 combines with J gene TRBJ1-6; D gene uncertain. From germline, CDR1 is SGHDN and CDR2 FVKESK. The V gene lost 3 bases and the J gene lost 9 bases, with 3 bases spanning the gap. The CDR3 spans 11 residues. In DNA, the CDR3 is TGTGCCAGCAGCCAGCCTTCACCCCTCCACTTT. It is translated as CASSQPSPLHF. Full variable domain (outside the CDR3, taken from reference TRBV14 and TRBJ1-6): EAGVTQFPSHSVIEKGQTVTLRCDPISGHDNLYWYRRVMGKEIKFLLHFVKESKQDESGMPNNRFLAERTGGTYSTLKVQPAELEDSGVYFCASSQPSPLHFGNGTRLTVT.

Comments on this clonotype: A junction boundary mismatches the germline segment, possibly from a read error. V gene TRBV29-1 combines with J gene TRBJ1-4, with D possibly TRBD1 on 6 matching bases. The germline V gene encodes CDR1 SQVTM and CDR2 ANQGSEA. The CDR3 runs to 14 residues. The CDR3 region is CSVEGPGAREKLFF. The CDR3 bases are TGCAGCGTTGAAGGTCCGGGGGCTCGGGAAAAACTGTTCTTT.

As to this clonotype: The junction and the germline gene differ at one end; a read error may be behind it. V and J are TRBV4-2 and TRBJ2-1; D unresolved. The CDR3 contains 15 residues. Germline CDR1 is LGHNA and CDR2 is YNFKEQ. CDR3 coding DNA: TGTGCCGGCAGCCAAGTCCCCAGCTCCTACAGTGAGCAGTTCTTC. It translates to CAGSQVPSSYSEQFF.

Note on this clonotype: The conserved phenylalanine or tryptophan is not found at the CDR3 terminus, so this likely reflects a read error. The chain links TRBV12-3 or TRBV12-4 to TRBJ2-1; 7 nucleotides match TRBD2. The CDR3 consists of 14 residues. After removal of 5 bases from V and 5 bases from J, the junction contained 6 bases not matched to a gene. In DNA form, the CDR3 reads TGTGCCAGCAGTCTCAGCGGGACCGACAATGAGCAGTTCTTA. Amino acids: CASSLSGTDNEQFL.

About this clonotype: An end of the junction does not agree with germline; a read error may underlie this. This chain uses TRBV5-4 with TRBJ1-1; unclear D gene. CDR1 is SGHNT and CDR2 is YYREEE in the germline V gene (reference sequence). The CDR3 has 13 amino acids. This chain's CDR3 is CANSLRTNTEAFF. CDR3 DNA sequence: TGTGCCAACAGCTTGCGAACGAACACTGAAGCTTTCTTT.

Worth noting for this clonotype: One end of the junction is discordant with germline, which a read error may explain. This chain connects TRBV29-1 to TRBJ2-5, with TRBD1 matching 8 bases. Germline V gene data show CDR1 as SQVTM and CDR2 as ANQGSEA. The CDR3 is 15 residues long. CDR3 loop: CSVEPARGRQETQHF. CDR3 DNA: TGCAGCGTAGAACCGGCCAGGGGGCGGCAAGAGACCCAGCACTTC.

This chain links TRBV28 with TRBJ2-7; TRBD2 aligns across 11 bases. Germline V gene data show CDR1 as MDHEN and CDR2 as SYDVKM. The CDR3 loop spans 16 amino acids. J was trimmed by 4 bases and V by 1 base; bases with no gene match: 6. CDR3 region: CASSLLGLADVYEQYF. The DNA for the CDR3 is TGTGCCAGCAGTTTATTGGGACTAGCGGACGTATACGAGCAGTACTTC.

This clonotype has just one count. The missing conserved phenylalanine or tryptophan at the end of this CDR3 makes a read error likely. DNA of the CDR3: TGTGCCAGCAGCGGAACAGGGGATAACTACGAGCAGTACATC. Translating gives CASSGTGDNYEQYI. The rearrangement uses TRBV11-2 and TRBJ2-7; 7 bases map to TRBD1. This CDR3 spans 14 amino acids. CDR1 and CDR2 from the germline V gene are SGHAT and FQNNGV. Unmatched junction bases numbered 7, after V lost 5 bases and J lost 3 bases.

This clonotype was seen a few times. The CDR3 coding sequence is TGTGCCAGCAGCATAAGGGACAGGAAATCCTATAGCAATCAACTCCAGCATTTT. Amino acid sequence: CASSIRDRKSYSNQLQHF. The rearrangement uses TRBV12-3 or TRBV12-4 and TRBJ1-5; 8 bases agree with TRBD1. CDR3 size: 18 residues. The J segment lost 12 bases and the V segment lost 6 bases, leaving 25 bases of the junction unmatched.

This clonotype was counted a single time. This rearrangement joins TRBV29-1 to TRBJ2-5, with 10 bases lining up with TRBD2. The germline V gene has CDR1 SQVTM and CDR2 ANQGSEA. The trim removed 8 bases at V and 5 bases at J, leaving 14 bases unmatched. The CDR3 is made up of 15 amino acids. The CDR3 loop reads CSSERLAGVFETQYF. The CDR3 DNA is TGCAGCTCTGAACGGCTAGCGGGAGTCTTCGAGACCCAGTACTTC.

A word on this clonotype: This likely comes from a read error, as the CDR3 has no conserved phenylalanine or tryptophan at its end. The chain recombines TRBV5-5 with TRBJ2-3, with 10 bases matching TRBD2. Looked up from germline, CDR1 is SGHKS and CDR2 is YYEKEE (reference sequence). This CDR3 comprises 16 residues. CDR3 sequence: CASSLAASGSIDTQYI. The CDR3 DNA sequence: TGTGCCAGCAGCTTGGCCGCTAGCGGGAGCATAGATACGCAGTATATT.

This clonotype was detected only once. The chain is built from TRBV14 and TRBJ2-2; D is possibly TRBD2 (6 bases). Trimming stripped 5 bases from V and 5 bases from J, with 21 bases between. This CDR3 is built from 17 residues. Germline values: CDR1 SGHDN, CDR2 FVKESK. This CDR3 is CASSSRLGTFTTGELFF. For the CDR3, the DNA is TGTGCCAGCAGCTCTCGGCTTGGGACTTTTACTACCGGGGAGCTGTTTTTT.